This TCR beta chain was sequenced in a study of shared clonotypes between healthy human individuals. Looking at the study overall: Every donor yielded three CD4 naive, three CD4 memory, two CD8 naive and one CD8 memory plate.

Germline CDR1 SNHLY, CDR2 FYNNEI. CDR3 length: 12 residues. V lost 6 bases to trimming and J lost 8 bases, with 14 bases between them. The table came from immunoSEQ multiplex PCR; TCRdb's copy has only in-frame clones and leaves some out. Here the sample spans about 710,000 clones, 55% to 80% being singletons. Material for sequencing was memory CD4+ T cells sorted from blood. Subset of the sample: CD45RA-negative fraction. V is TRBV2 and J is TRBJ2-7; D is undetermined. The sequence was obtained from a woman between 25 and 40 years old in good health. Here the CDR3 reads CASSPSLRKQYF. CDR3 DNA: TGTGCCAGCAGCCCCTCCCTGAGGAAGCAGTACTTC.